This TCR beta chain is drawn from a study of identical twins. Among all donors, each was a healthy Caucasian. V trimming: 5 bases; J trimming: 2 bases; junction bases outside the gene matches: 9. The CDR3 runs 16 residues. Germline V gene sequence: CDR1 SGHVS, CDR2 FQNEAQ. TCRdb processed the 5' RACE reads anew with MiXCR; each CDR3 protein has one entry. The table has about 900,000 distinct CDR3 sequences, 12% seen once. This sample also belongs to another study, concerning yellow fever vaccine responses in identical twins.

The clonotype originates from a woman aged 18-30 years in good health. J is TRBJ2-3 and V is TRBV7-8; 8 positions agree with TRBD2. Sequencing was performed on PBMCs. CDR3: CASSPSSGSATDTQYF. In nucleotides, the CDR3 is TGTGCCAGCAGCCCTAGCAGCGGGAGTGCCACAGATACGCAGTATTTT. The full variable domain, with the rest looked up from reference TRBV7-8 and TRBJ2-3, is GAGVSQSPRYKVAKRGQDVALRCDPISGHVSLFWYQQALGQGPEFLTYFQNEAQLDKSGLPSDRFFAERPEGSVSTLKIQRTQQEDSAVYLCASSPSSGSATDTQYFGPGTRLTVL.